This TCR beta chain was recorded in a study of T cells expressing NK-cell markers. Whole-study findings and limits: Of the CD8+ T cell pool in six donors, about 1.0-7.5% was accounted for by dominant NKG2C+ clonotypes.

TCRdb reprocessed the 5' RACE reads, keeping one entry per CDR3 protein, no DNA. The sample table includes some 340,000 distinct CDR3 sequences. Note on this clonotype: Its antigen is not known.

Sequenced: blood T cells: a sorted CD56 or NKG2C T cell subset, CD4+ or CD8+ T cells, or bulk PBMC T cells (not recorded which). The sequence derives from a man between 18 and 69 years old in good health.

The CDR3 sequence: CSATPPGGYTTGELFF. V gene TRBV20-1 combines with J gene TRBJ2-2; TCRdb's D call, TRBD1, is unchecked because there is no DNA. Germline V gene lookup returns CDR1 DFQATT and CDR2 SNEGSKA (reference sequence). This CDR3 contains 16 residues.